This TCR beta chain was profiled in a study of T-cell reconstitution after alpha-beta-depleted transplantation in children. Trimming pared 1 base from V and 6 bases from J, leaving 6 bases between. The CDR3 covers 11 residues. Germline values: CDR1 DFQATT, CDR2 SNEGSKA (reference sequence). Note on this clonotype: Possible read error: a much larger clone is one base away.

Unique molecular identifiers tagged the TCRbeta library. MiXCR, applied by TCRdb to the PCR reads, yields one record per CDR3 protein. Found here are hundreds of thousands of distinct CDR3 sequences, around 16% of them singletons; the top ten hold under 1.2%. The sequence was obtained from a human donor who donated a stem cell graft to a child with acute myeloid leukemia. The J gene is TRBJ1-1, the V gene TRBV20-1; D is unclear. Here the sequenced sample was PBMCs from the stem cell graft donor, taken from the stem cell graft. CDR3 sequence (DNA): TGCAGTGCTAGAGTAATACCTGAAGCTTTCTTT. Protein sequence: CSARVIPEAFF.